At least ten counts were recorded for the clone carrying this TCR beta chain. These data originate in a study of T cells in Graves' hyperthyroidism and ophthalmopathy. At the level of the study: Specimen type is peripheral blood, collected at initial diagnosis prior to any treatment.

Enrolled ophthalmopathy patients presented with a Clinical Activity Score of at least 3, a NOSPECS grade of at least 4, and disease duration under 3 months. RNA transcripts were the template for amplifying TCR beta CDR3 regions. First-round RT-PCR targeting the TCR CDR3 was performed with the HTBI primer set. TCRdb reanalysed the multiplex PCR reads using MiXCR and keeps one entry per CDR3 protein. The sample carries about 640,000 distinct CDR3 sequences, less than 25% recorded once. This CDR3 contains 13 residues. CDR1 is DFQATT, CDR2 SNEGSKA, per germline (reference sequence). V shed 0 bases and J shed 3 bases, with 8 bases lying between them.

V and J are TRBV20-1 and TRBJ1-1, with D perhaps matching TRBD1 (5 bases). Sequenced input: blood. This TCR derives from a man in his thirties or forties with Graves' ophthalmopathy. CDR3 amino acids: CSARDTGDTEAFF. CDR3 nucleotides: TGCAGTGCTAGAGATACGGGGGACACTGAAGCTTTCTTT.